These 10 T cell receptor beta chains share one sample of origin, sequenced in a study of cytomegalovirus exposure and HLA in healthy donors. The table came from immunoSEQ multiplex PCR; TCRdb's copy has only in-frame clones and leaves some out. The data show 150,000 to 200,000 clones, around 84% seen once. The sequencing sample was made of PBMCs. Receptors originate from a man aged 18-30 years in good health and CMV-seropositive.

The CDR3 bases are TGTGCCAGCACCGGGAACACCGGGGAGCTGTTTTTT. Residues: CASTGNTGELFF. This chain uses TRBV27 with TRBJ2-2; D ambiguous. The CDR3 length is 12 residues. Germline lookup yields CDR1 MNHEY and CDR2 SMNVEV (reference sequence). V gave up 7 bases and J gave up 1 base, with 4 bases separating them.

The gene calls are TRBV19 and TRBJ2-4; the D is unclear. This CDR3 spans 13 amino acids. Per germline, CDR1 LNHDA and CDR2 SQIVND (reference sequence). The V gene lost 8 bases and the J gene lost 0 bases, with 8 bases spanning the gap. CDR3 residues: CASAAIAKNIQYF. The CDR3, as DNA: TGTGCCAGTGCAGCGATAGCCAAAAACATTCAGTACTTC.

This clone was observed once. This chain connects TRBV20-1 to TRBJ1-2, with 7 nucleotides matching TRBD1. The germline V gene has CDR1 DFQATT and CDR2 SNEGSKA (reference sequence). This CDR3 is built from 11 residues. The CDR3 DNA follows: TGCATATCGGTTGGGGACAGAGGCTACACCTTC. Encoded protein: CISVGDRGYTF.

CDR3 in amino acids: CASSDVPGQGYNQPQHF. The CDR3 nucleotides are TGCGCCAGCAGCGATGTTCCGGGACAGGGGTACAATCAGCCCCAGCATTTT. The V and J genes are TRBV10-2 and TRBJ1-5; 10 nucleotides match TRBD1. V was clipped by 6 bases and J by 3 bases; unmatched bases: 11. There are 17 residues in the CDR3. Germline CDR1 WSHSY, CDR2 SAAADI.

The V gene is TRBV28, the J gene TRBJ2-7; D not resolved. The CDR3 runs 12 residues. Trimming stripped 2 bases from V and 3 bases from J, with 5 bases between. The germline V gene encodes CDR1 MDHEN and CDR2 SYDVKM. The CDR3 loop reads CASSLIRYEQYF. The CDR3 coding sequence is TGTGCCAGCAGTTTAATTCGCTACGAGCAGTACTTC.

The V call is TRBV5-5, the J call TRBJ1-5; 9 bases fit TRBD1. The ends lost 2 bases at V and 5 bases at J; junction bases unmatched: 5. The CDR3 consists of 15 residues. The germline V gene has CDR1 SGHKS and CDR2 YYEKEE (reference sequence). CDR3 sequence: CASSFATGGDQPQHF. CDR3 in DNA: TGTGCCAGCAGCTTCGCTACAGGGGGCGATCAGCCCCAGCATTTT.

The genes are TRBV7-8 and TRBJ2-5; D is perhaps TRBD2 (5 bases). V lost 5 bases, J lost 4 bases, and 17 bases lay in between. The CDR3 has 15 residues. Germline CDR1 SGHVS, CDR2 FQNEAQ. The CDR3 DNA reads as TGTGCCAGCAGCCCTAGTTCTGAGGGCAGAGAGACCCAGTACTTC. It specifies CASSPSSEGRETQYF.

V usage is TRBV5-1 and J usage is TRBJ2-2, with TRBD1 matching over 9 bases. This CDR3 has 15 residues. The germline gives CDR1 SGHRS, CDR2 YFSETQ. Trimming at V came to 5 bases and at J to 4 bases, leaving 6 bases not matched to a gene. CDR3 protein: CASRPGDRVTGELFF. CDR3 DNA: TGCGCCAGCAGACCAGGGGACAGGGTCACCGGGGAGCTGTTTTTT.

This clone has a single count. The chain links TRBV5-4 to TRBJ1-5; D is ambiguous. This CDR3 has 14 amino acids. V lost 7 bases and J lost 0, with 11 bases in between. Germline assignment: CDR1 SGHNT and CDR2 YYREEE (reference sequence). The CDR3 nucleotides read TGTGCCAGCGGACTACACGTTAGCAATCAGCCCCAGCATTTT. Translated, it gives CASGLHVSNQPQHF.

The chain links TRBV11-2 to TRBJ1-2; D ambiguous. Germline V gene sequence: CDR1 SGHAT, CDR2 FQNNGV. The CDR3 totals 14 residues. Trimming left V 6 bases short and J 5 bases short, with 16 bases between. The CDR3: CASSFASGQYGYTF. The CDR3 region has the DNA TGTGCCAGCAGTTTCGCCAGTGGCCAGTATGGCTACACCTTC.